This T cell receptor beta chain is drawn from a study of OX40 agonist ivuxolimab in advanced cancers. Study-level information: The patients received agonistic anti-OX40 (CD134) antibody ivuxolimab. Partial responses were achieved by three patients, of whom one had hepatocellular carcinoma and two had cutaneous melanoma.

CDR3 length equals 13 residues. Germline-derived CDR1 and CDR2 are SGHDN and FVKESK. Between the trimmed V and J ends, which lost 0 bases and 6 bases, there was a span of 9 bases. The study's findings and limits: There was clonal expansion of CD4+ and CD8+ blood T cells by week 6 at 0.1 to 3.0 mg/kg.

On this clone: What it binds is not known.

Sequenced by immunoSEQ multiplex PCR; TCRdb stores in-frame clones only, minus some. The sample yields about 69,000 clones, just over 90% seen once. The sample consisted of CD4+ or CD8+ T cells sorted from blood, taken in a trial of the OX40 agonist ivuxolimab. This receptor was identified in an adult with an advanced solid tumor such as melanoma, head and neck, liver or kidney cancer. V and J are TRBV14 and TRBJ2-7; D is ambiguous. CDR3 amino acids: CASSQETYSEQYF. The CDR3 bases are TGTGCCAGCAGCCAAGAGACGTATTCCGAGCAGTACTTC.